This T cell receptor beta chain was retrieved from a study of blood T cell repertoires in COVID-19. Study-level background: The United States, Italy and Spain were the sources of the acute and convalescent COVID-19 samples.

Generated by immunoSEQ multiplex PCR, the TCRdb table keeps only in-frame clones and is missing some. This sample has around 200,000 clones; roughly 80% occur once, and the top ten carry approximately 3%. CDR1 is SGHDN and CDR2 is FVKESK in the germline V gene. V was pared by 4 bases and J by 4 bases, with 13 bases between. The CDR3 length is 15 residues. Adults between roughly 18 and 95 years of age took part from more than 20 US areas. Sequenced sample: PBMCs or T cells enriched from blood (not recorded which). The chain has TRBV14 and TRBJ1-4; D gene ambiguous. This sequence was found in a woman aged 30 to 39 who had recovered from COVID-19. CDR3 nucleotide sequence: TGTGCCAGCAGCCTCCGATTCTATGATAATGAAAAACTGTTTTTT. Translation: CASSLRFYDNEKLFF.